What follows are 13 T cell receptor beta chains derived from one specimen sequenced in a study of CD8 T cells in ankylosing spondylitis. These receptors' antigens are unknown. Each CDR3 protein is one row after TCRdb ran MiXCR on the 5' RACE reads. The sample includes around 770,000 distinct CDR3 sequences, roughly 19% of them seen just once. Study conclusions and caveats: What appeared characteristic of ankylosing spondylitis blood was a TCR beta motif of eight highly homologous variants.

Sequencing was carried out using blood, either unsorted or a sorted T cell fraction (not recorded which). These receptors were taken from a male donor with ankylosing spondylitis.

This clonotype turned up a few times. This chain connects TRBV4-2 to TRBJ2-3, with D tentatively TRBD1 (6 bases). CDR3 length equals 19 residues. With 1 base removed from V and 4 bases from J, the gap between germline ends came to 24 bases. The germline CDR1 and CDR2 sequences are LGHNA and YNFKEQ. CDR3 nucleotides: TGTGCCAGCAGCCAAGTCGGCCTAGTTCGGGACACCCTTGCAGATACGCAGTATTTT. Translating it yields CASSQVGLVRDTLADTQYF.

With respect to this clonotype: An end of the junction differs from the germline gene, which may be a read error. The V and J genes are TRBV10-3 and TRBJ2-1; D is uncertain. This CDR3 comprises 9 residues. In germline, CDR1 is ENHRY, CDR2 SYGVKD. The CDR3 coding sequence is TGTGCCATCAGTGAGTTGCACCCCTTC. Its protein is CAISELHPF.

This clonotype was detected ten times or more. J is TRBJ2-7 and V is TRBV5-1; 15 bases are shared with TRBD2. In germline, CDR1 is SGHRS, CDR2 YFSETQ. This CDR3 contains 18 residues. Losses at the gene ends were 4 bases for V and 7 bases for J; bases not matched to a gene: 15. The CDR3 loop reads CASSPGLAGGLLPLEQYF. CDR3 bases: TGCGCCAGCAGCCCGGGACTAGCGGGGGGCCTACTGCCCCTGGAGCAGTACTTC.

The J gene is TRBJ1-5, the V gene TRBV18; D call uncertain. The V gene's germline CDR1 is KGHSH and CDR2 LQKENI. The CDR3 spans 13 residues. Deletions cut 2 bases from V and 7 bases from J, with 9 bases between. CDR3: CASSPNLGQPQHF. The CDR3 nucleotides read TGTGCCAGCTCACCAAACTTGGGCCAGCCCCAGCATTTT.

The chain has TRBV4-3 and TRBJ2-7, with 9 bases lining up with TRBD2. V lost 0 bases to trimming and J lost 3 bases; unmatched junction nucleotides: 3. The CDR3 has 15 amino acids. Germline CDR1 reads LGHNA; CDR2 reads YSLEER. The CDR3 spells CASSQDVAGVYEQYF. CDR3 coding DNA: TGCGCCAGCAGCCAAGATGTAGCGGGAGTCTACGAGCAGTACTTC.

For this clonotype: One end of the junction varies from germline; a read error may be responsible. The chain links TRBV12-3 or TRBV12-4 to TRBJ2-7, with 9 bases identical to TRBD2. The CDR3 sequence is 19 residues long. The CDR3 sequence: CTSSPGLATPKEANKGQYF. Written as DNA, the CDR3 is TGTACCAGCAGCCCCGGACTAGCGACCCCTAAGGAAGCAAATAAAGGGCAGTACTTC.

This clonotype was seen repeatedly, ten times or more. The CDR3 here is CASSLVGDSYNEQFF. CDR3 in DNA: TGCGCCAGCAGCTTGGTGGGGGACTCCTACAATGAGCAGTTCTTC. This chain connects TRBV5-1 to TRBJ2-1, with D perhaps matching TRBD1 or TRBD2 (5 bases each). The CDR3 is 15 residues long. The germline gives CDR1 SGHRS, CDR2 YFSETQ. V was trimmed by 0 bases and J by 0 bases, leaving 7 bases between them.

The J gene is TRBJ2-7, the V gene TRBV7-2; 7 bases agree with TRBD1. The CDR3 loop spans 15 amino acids. Germline loops: CDR1 SGHTA, CDR2 FQGNSA. Trimming took 5 bases from V and 2 from J; bases not matched to a gene: 9. CDR3 amino acids: CASSPRDRVTYEQYF. The CDR3 nucleotides read TGTGCCAGCAGCCCCCGGGACAGAGTAACCTACGAGCAGTACTTC.

This clonotype was found a few times. The rearrangement joins TRBV18 to TRBJ2-7, with D maybe TRBD1 (6 bases). The CDR3 has 14 amino acids. Germline V gene lookup returns CDR1 KGHSH and CDR2 LQKENI. V shed 2 bases and J shed 0 bases, with 8 bases lying between them. The CDR3 nucleotides are TGTGCCAGCTCACCAACAGGGTACTCCTACGAGCAGTACTTC. Protein sequence: CASSPTGYSYEQYF.

The rearrangement joins TRBV5-1 to TRBJ2-7; possibly TRBD2 for D (5 bases). V lost 4 bases and J lost 2, with 10 bases in between. Germline V CDR1 and CDR2: SGHRS, YFSETQ. The CDR3 totals 13 residues. CDR3 residues: CASSADFPYEQYF. The CDR3 DNA reads as TGCGCCAGCAGCGCGGACTTCCCCTACGAGCAGTACTTC.

The table lists this clonotype with a few counts. J is TRBJ1-2 and V is TRBV20-1; D ambiguous. Germline V gene data show CDR1 as DFQATT and CDR2 as SNEGSKA (reference sequence). The CDR3 has 10 amino acids. The CDR3 sequence is CSASRGGYTF. CDR3 DNA sequence: TGCAGCGCCTCCCGGGGAGGCTACACCTTC.

The chain recombines TRBV20-1 with TRBJ2-5; 9 nucleotides agree with TRBD1. The length of the CDR3 is 15 residues. Germline V lookup: CDR1 DFQATT, CDR2 SNEGSKA (reference sequence). V was clipped by 5 bases and J by 2 bases; unmatched bases: 9. The CDR3 coding sequence is TGCAGTGCTCCTAGGGGACAGGGTGGGCAAGAGACCCAGTACTTC. Residues: CSAPRGQGGQETQYF.

The J gene is TRBJ1-1, the V gene TRBV20-1, with TRBD1 identical over 9 bases. With V trimmed by 0 bases and J by 1 base, 9 bases remained unmatched. This CDR3 is 17 amino acids long. From germline, CDR1 is DFQATT and CDR2 SNEGSKA (reference sequence). CDR3 loop: CSARDLGRQGGNTEAFF. The CDR3 nucleotides read TGCAGTGCTAGAGATCTAGGTAGACAGGGGGGGAACACTGAAGCTTTCTTT.